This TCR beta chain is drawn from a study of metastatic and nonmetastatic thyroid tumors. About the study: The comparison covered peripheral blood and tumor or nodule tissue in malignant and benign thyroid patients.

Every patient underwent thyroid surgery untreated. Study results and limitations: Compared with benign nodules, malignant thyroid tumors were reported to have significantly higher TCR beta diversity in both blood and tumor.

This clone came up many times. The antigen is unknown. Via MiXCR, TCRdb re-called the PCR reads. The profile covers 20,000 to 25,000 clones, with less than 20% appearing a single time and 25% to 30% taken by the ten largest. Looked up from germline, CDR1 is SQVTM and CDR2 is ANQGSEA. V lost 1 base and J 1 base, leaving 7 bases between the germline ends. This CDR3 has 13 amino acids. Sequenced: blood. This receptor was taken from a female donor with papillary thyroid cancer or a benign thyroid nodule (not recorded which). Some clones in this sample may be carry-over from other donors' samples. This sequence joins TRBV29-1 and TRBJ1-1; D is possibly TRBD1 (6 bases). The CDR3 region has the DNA TGCAGCGTTGAAGGGACAGCGAACACTGAAGCTTTCTTT. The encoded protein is CSVEGTANTEAFF.